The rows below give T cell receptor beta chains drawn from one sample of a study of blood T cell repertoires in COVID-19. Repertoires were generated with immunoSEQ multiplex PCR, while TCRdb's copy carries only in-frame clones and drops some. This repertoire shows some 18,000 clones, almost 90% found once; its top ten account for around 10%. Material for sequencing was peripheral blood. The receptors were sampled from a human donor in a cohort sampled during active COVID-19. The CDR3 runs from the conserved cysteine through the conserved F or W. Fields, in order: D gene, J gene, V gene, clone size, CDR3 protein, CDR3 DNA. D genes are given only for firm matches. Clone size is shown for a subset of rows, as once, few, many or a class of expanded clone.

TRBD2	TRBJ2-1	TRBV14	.	CASSQKRLAGANEQFF	TGTGCCAGCAGCCAAAAACGGCTAGCGGGGGCGAATGAGCAGTTCTTC
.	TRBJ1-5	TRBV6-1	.	CASSALWTVNSNQPQHF	TGTGCCAGCAGTGCCCTATGGACTGTGAATAGCAATCAGCCCCAGCATTTT
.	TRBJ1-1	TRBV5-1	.	CASSLLRLDTEAFF	TGCGCCAGCAGCTTGTTACGGTTGGACACTGAAGCTTTCTTT
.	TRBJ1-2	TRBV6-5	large	CASSYGQGNVGYTF	TGTGCCAGCAGTTACGGGCAGGGTAACGTCGGCTACACCTTC
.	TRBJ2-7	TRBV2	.	CASIELSGYEQYF	TGTGCCAGCATAGAGTTATCGGGCTACGAGCAGTACTTC
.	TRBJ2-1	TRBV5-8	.	CASSLRIAAANEQFF	TGTGCCAGCAGCTTGAGAATAGCGGCGGCCAATGAGCAGTTCTTC
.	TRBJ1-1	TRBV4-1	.	CASSHSGRGNSEAFF	TGCGCCAGCAGCCATTCAGGGAGGGGGAACTCTGAAGCTTTCTTT
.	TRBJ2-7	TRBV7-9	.	CASSLPGAYEQYF	TGTGCCAGCAGCTTACCGGGGGCCTACGAGCAGTACTTC
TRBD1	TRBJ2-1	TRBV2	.	CASSVQGANNEQFF	TGTGCCAGCAGTGTCCAGGGGGCGAACAATGAGCAGTTCTTC
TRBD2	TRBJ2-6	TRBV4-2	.	CASRAWAGGSGANVLTF	TGTGCCAGCCGAGCGTGGGCGGGGGGCTCTGGGGCCAACGTCCTGACTTTC
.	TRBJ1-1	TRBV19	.	CASSIGEDTEAFF	TGTGCCAGTAGTATTGGGGAGGACACTGAAGCTTTCTTT
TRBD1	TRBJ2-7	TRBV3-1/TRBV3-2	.	CASSPTGAYEQYF	TGTGCCAGCAGCCCGACAGGGGCCTACGAGCAGTACTTC